This T cell receptor (beta chain) comes out of a study of cytomegalovirus exposure and HLA in healthy donors. Study summary: An analysis done earlier identified some 120 million unique TCR beta sequences from about 179 million T cells. Some 90 million unique TCRs from HLA-typed donors were held in an early data release. Study-level points and caveats: The study found most TCR sequences rare, yet found some public TCRs in many donors.

Donors in the study were healthy people who gave bone marrow. Remarks on this clone: No antigen is known for it.

The PCR ran on 60 Vbeta and 13 Jbeta primers. The repertoire was sequenced with immunoSEQ multiplex PCR; TCRdb's copy has only in-frame clones and lacks some. This sample has 120,000 to 150,000 clones, with 73% found just once. The ends were cut back, 4 bases at V and 13 bases at J, with 12 bases in the middle. This CDR3 region has 12 residues. Germline loops: CDR1 SGHNT, CDR2 YYREEE (reference sequence). Specimen: PBMCs. V is TRBV5-4 and J is TRBJ1-6; D not certain. This receptor was identified in a woman in her forties in good health and CMV-seronegative. CDR3 region: CASSLGESPLHF. CDR3 coding DNA: TGTGCCAGCAGCCTGGGAGAATCCCCCCTCCACTTT.